This passage covers 5 T cell receptor beta chains from one sample sequenced in a study of control samples from healthy donors and cancer patients. TCRdb's copy holds only in-frame clones and misses some; the assay was immunoSEQ multiplex PCR. Here the sample spans some 80,000 clones, roughly 91% being singletons. The source material was blood. All receptors derive from a man in his forties or fifties in good health.

This clone was observed once. This rearrangement joins TRBV19 to TRBJ1-5; 7 positions agree with TRBD1. CDR3 length: 15 amino acids. Germline lookup yields CDR1 LNHDA and CDR2 SQIVND (reference sequence). V shed 0 bases, J shed 3 bases, and the junction held 2 bases outside the gene matches. The CDR3 loop is CASSIDRGSNQPQHF. In DNA form, the CDR3 reads TGTGCCAGTAGTATAGACAGGGGGTCCAATCAGCCCCAGCATTTT.

This rearrangement joins TRBV11-2 to TRBJ1-2, with TRBD1 matching 8 bases. The CDR3 consists of 13 residues. Trimming removed 2 bases from V and 8 bases from J; junction bases left unmatched: 4. Germline assignment: CDR1 SGHAT and CDR2 FQNNGV. The CDR3 region is CASSLSGGVGYTF. CDR3 in DNA: TGTGCCAGCAGCTTATCAGGGGGCGTAGGCTACACCTTC. Full variable domain (rest looked up from reference TRBV11-2 and TRBJ1-2): EAGVAQSPRYKIIEKRQSVAFWCNPISGHATLYWYQQILGQGPKLLIQFQNNGVVDDSQLPKDRFSAERLKGVDSTLKIQPAKLEDSAVYLCASSLSGGVGYTFGSGTRLTVV.

The J gene is TRBJ1-3, the V gene TRBV11-2; D is possibly TRBD1 (6 bases). The length of the CDR3 is 17 residues. V was cut by 5 bases and J by 4 bases, with 21 bases left in between. Germline values: CDR1 SGHAT, CDR2 FQNNGV. The CDR3 region has the DNA TGTGCCAGCAGCCCCGGACAGTTCGAGGGGGTAGGAAACACCATATATTTT. Translating gives CASSPGQFEGVGNTIYF.

This rearrangement joins TRBV6-2 or TRBV6-3 to TRBJ2-7, with D unresolved. Looked up from germline, CDR1 is MNHEY and CDR2 is SVGEGT. This CDR3 region has 14 residues. Trimming removed 4 bases at V and 3 bases at J, with 13 bases between. CDR3: CASSFSQVNYEQYF. For the CDR3, the DNA is TGTGCCAGCAGTTTCTCGCAGGTGAACTACGAGCAGTACTTC.

The rearrangement joins TRBV28 to TRBJ1-1; 12 nucleotides agree with TRBD1. In germline, CDR1 is MDHEN, CDR2 SYDVKM. The CDR3 contains 18 residues. V gave up 5 bases and J gave up 3 bases; unmatched junction bases: 13. CDR3 sequence reads: CASSSTVPGQGAYTEAFF. CDR3 nucleotide sequence: TGTGCCAGCAGTAGCACCGTCCCGGGACAGGGGGCATACACTGAAGCTTTCTTT.